These 15 T cell receptor beta chains were sequenced from one sample in a study of early T cells in non-severe SARS-CoV-2 infection. TCRdb independently ran MiXCR on the 5' RACE reads; one entry per CDR3 protein. The sample consists of 60,000 to 75,000 distinct CDR3 sequences, roughly 4.6% of them appearing once. Sequencing was performed on whole blood, taken at baseline. The receptors were gathered from an adult who was a healthcare worker with PCR-confirmed SARS-CoV-2 infection or an uninfected control (not recorded which). The donor label of this sample is uncertain.

In its sample, this clonotype was seen many times. J is TRBJ2-5 and V is TRBV6-6; TRBD1 matches at 7 bases. With V trimmed by 7 bases and J by 4 bases, 9 bases remained unmatched. This CDR3 has 14 residues. Germline V gene sequence: CDR1 MNHNY, CDR2 SVGAGI (reference sequence). This CDR3 is CASIDMAGGETQYF. In nucleotides, the CDR3 is TGTGCCAGCATCGACATGGCAGGGGGAGAGACCCAGTACTTC.

The chain is built from TRBV2 and TRBJ2-2, with 8 bases fitting TRBD1. CDR3 size: 15 residues. Germline V gene sequence: CDR1 SNHLY, CDR2 FYNNEI. The junction had 6 bases not matched to a gene; V was cut back by 5 bases and J by 4 bases. The CDR3 sequence: CASSTTGVGTGELFF. The CDR3 coding sequence is TGTGCCAGCAGTACGACAGGGGTGGGCACCGGGGAGCTGTTTTTT. Together with reference TRBV2 and TRBJ2-2, the CDR3 gives the full variable domain: EPEVTQTPSHQVTQMGQEVILRCVPISNHLYFYWYRQILGQKVEFLVSFYNNEISEKSEIFDDQFSVERPDGSNFTLKIRSTKLEDSAMYFCASSTTGVGTGELFFGEGSRLTVL.

This clonotype has a count of ten or more. J is TRBJ2-2 and V is TRBV11-2, with TRBD2 matching 7 bases. Germline CDR1 reads SGHAT; CDR2 reads FQNNGV. The CDR3 spans 17 residues. V was clipped by 3 bases and J by 0 bases; unmatched bases: 7. The DNA for the CDR3 is TGTGCCAGCAGCTTCTCCGGGGGGTACCCGAACACCGGGGAGCTGTTTTTT. Protein: CASSFSGGYPNTGELFF.

This clonotype has ten or more counts. The V call is TRBV10-3, the J call TRBJ2-1; D is ambiguous. The germline V gene encodes CDR1 ENHRY and CDR2 SYGVKD. The CDR3 has 13 amino acids. Deletions cut 6 bases from V and 7 bases from J, with 13 bases between. Written as DNA, the CDR3 is TGTGCCATCAGGGCAGAGTTACCTAATGAGCAGTTCTTC. It yields the protein CAIRAELPNEQFF.

This clonotype was detected ten times or more. J is TRBJ2-1 and V is TRBV5-4; 7 bases agree with TRBD1. Germline V gene sequence: CDR1 SGHNT, CDR2 YYREEE (reference sequence). Losses at the gene ends were 9 bases for V and 1 base for J; bases not matched to a gene: 4. There are 13 residues in the CDR3. In DNA form, the CDR3 reads TGTGCCACACAGGGGAGTTCCTACAATGAGCAGTTCTTC. It encodes CATQGSSYNEQFF. Together with reference TRBV5-4 and TRBJ2-1, the CDR3 gives the full variable domain: ETGVTQSPTHLIKTRGQQVTLRCSSQSGHNTVSWYQQALGQGPQFIFQYYREEENGRGNFPPRFSGLQFPNYSSELNVNALELDDSALYLCATQGSSYNEQFFGPGTRLTVL.

The chain's CDR3 is CAMGTSTQETQYF. For the CDR3, the DNA is TGTGCCATGGGGACTAGCACACAAGAGACCCAGTACTTC. V and J are TRBV10-3 and TRBJ2-5, with 9 nucleotides matching TRBD2. The CDR3 covers 13 residues. Germline V gene data show CDR1 as ENHRY and CDR2 as SYGVKD. The junction had 4 bases not matched to a gene; V was cut back by 9 bases and J by 2 bases.

This clonotype was found a few times. The rearrangement uses TRBV15 and TRBJ1-2; possibly TRBD1 for D (5 bases). V gave up 3 bases and J gave up 3 bases, with 14 bases separating them. CDR1 and CDR2 from the germline V gene are LNHNV and YYDKDF (reference sequence). The CDR3 totals 15 residues. The CDR3 loop is CATSSRDRHYYGYTF. The CDR3 nucleotides read TGTGCCACCAGCAGCCGGGACCGGCACTACTATGGCTACACCTTC.

This clonotype was recorded many times. The junction does not match germline at one end; this may be a read error. The chain uses TRBV7-7 and TRBJ1-3; 9 positions match TRBD1. Germline lookup yields CDR1 SSHAT and CDR2 FNYEAQ (reference sequence). The CDR3 covers 15 residues. This chain's CDR3 is CASSLRTGAGNTIYF. In DNA form, the CDR3 reads TGTGCTAGCAGCTTAAGGACAGGGGCTGGAAACACCATATATTTT.

At least ten counts were recorded for this clonotype. The chain recombines TRBV2 with TRBJ2-1; maybe TRBD2 (6 bases). From germline, CDR1 is SNHLY and CDR2 FYNNEI. V lost 6 bases, J lost 4 bases, and 13 bases lay in between. The CDR3 has 14 residues. CDR3 DNA: TGTGCCAGCAGACGGGGGATTTCTTACAATGAGCAGTTCTTC. It encodes CASRRGISYNEQFF.

This clonotype occurred a few times. The rearrangement joins TRBV30 to TRBJ2-2; 8 nucleotides align to TRBD2. V lost 0 bases to trimming and J lost 3 bases; unmatched junction nucleotides: 3. Germline loops: CDR1 GTSNPN, CDR2 SVGIG (reference sequence). The CDR3 loop spans 15 amino acids. The CDR3 reads CAWSVAGAHTGELFF. The CDR3 DNA reads as TGTGCCTGGAGTGTAGCGGGGGCTCACACCGGGGAGCTGTTTTTT.

This clonotype was seen at least ten times. The gene calls are TRBV10-3 and TRBJ2-2, with 10 bases aligning to TRBD1. The CDR3 extends over 15 amino acids. Germline V lookup: CDR1 ENHRY, CDR2 SYGVKD. J gave up 5 bases and V 4 bases, and 4 bases lay outside the gene matches. The CDR3 DNA reads as TGTGCCATCAGTGTGAGACAGGGGGCGACCGGGGAGCTGTTTTTT. Translated, it gives CAISVRQGATGELFF.

This clonotype was picked up a small number of times. The rearrangement uses TRBV5-1 and TRBJ2-1, with a possible D match to TRBD2 (5 bases). Germline V gene lookup returns CDR1 SGHRS and CDR2 YFSETQ. The CDR3 is 16 amino acids. V lost 0 bases, J lost 0 bases, and 10 bases lay in between. As DNA, the CDR3 is TGCGCCAGCAGCTTGGTTGCGGGCCTCTCCTACAATGAGCAGTTCTTC. This encodes CASSLVAGLSYNEQFF.

The chain has TRBV5-1 and TRBJ2-1, with D uncertain. The germline V gene encodes CDR1 SGHRS and CDR2 YFSETQ. This CDR3 spans 12 amino acids. V was shortened by 0 bases and J by 7 bases, with 5 bases between the two germline ends. The CDR3, as DNA: TGCGCCAGCAGCTTGGTAGCTAATGAGCAGTTCTTC. Translation gives CASSLVANEQFF.

The chain is built from TRBV12-3 or TRBV12-4 and TRBJ2-2; a possible D gene is TRBD1 (5 bases). V was cut by 3 bases and J by 1 base, with 9 bases left in between. The CDR3 has 15 residues. The CDR3 here is CASSLPRVNTGELFF. CDR3 in DNA: TGTGCCAGCAGTTTGCCCAGGGTGAACACCGGGGAGCTGTTTTTT.

This clonotype was detected many times. This chain joins TRBV10-1 and TRBJ2-3; D call uncertain. Per germline, CDR1 WNHNN and CDR2 SYGVQD (reference sequence). V lost 1 base and J 1 base, leaving 6 bases between the germline ends. The CDR3 spans 14 residues. The CDR3 DNA reads TGCGCCAGCAGTGAGTATGCCGGCACAGATACGCAGTATTTT. It codes for CASSEYAGTDTQYF.